The 14 T cell receptor beta chains in this list originate from one sample, sequenced in a study of blood T cell repertoires in COVID-19. Only in-frame clones appear in the TCRdb table, and some are missing; sequencing was by immunoSEQ multiplex PCR. This sample has 300,000 to 350,000 clones; roughly 89% occur once, and the top ten carry 3.5% to 4.5%. The sample was PBMCs or T cells enriched from blood (not recorded which). Receptors were obtained from a woman aged 18 to 35 with acute COVID-19.

This clone came up once. The V call is TRBV5-1, the J call TRBJ1-2; 7 bases line up with TRBD1. Germline assignment: CDR1 SGHRS and CDR2 YFSETQ. The junction had 3 bases not matched to a gene; V was cut back by 2 bases and J by 2 bases. The CDR3 is made up of 14 amino acids. The CDR3 sequence: CASSFQGENYGYTF. The CDR3 nucleotides read TGCGCCAGCAGCTTCCAGGGGGAAAACTATGGCTACACCTTC.

The chain couples TRBV4-2 to TRBJ1-5, with 9 bases fitting TRBD1. CDR3 size: 16 residues. Germline V lookup: CDR1 LGHNA, CDR2 YNFKEQ. V gave up 3 bases and J gave up 2 bases; unmatched junction bases: 5. The CDR3 here is CASSQGTGYGNQPQHF. CDR3 DNA sequence: TGTGCCAGCAGCCAGGGGACAGGGTATGGCAATCAGCCCCAGCATTTT.

This clone appeared a single time. This chain connects TRBV4-2 to TRBJ1-5; tentatively, D is TRBD1 (6 bases). The germline V and J ends were trimmed by 1 base and 2 bases, with 15 bases remaining between them. Germline V gene lookup returns CDR1 LGHNA and CDR2 YNFKEQ. This CDR3 comprises 17 residues. CDR3 nucleotide sequence: TGTGCCAGCAGCCAAGGCTGGGGGGGCGAGGGCAATCAGCCCCAGCATTTT. Translated, it gives CASSQGWGGEGNQPQHF.

The chain recombines TRBV7-2 with TRBJ1-2; TRBD1 matches at 8 bases. Per germline, CDR1 SGHTA and CDR2 FQGNSA. The length of the CDR3 is 13 residues. The junction had 5 bases not matched to a gene; V was cut back by 3 bases and J by 8 bases. This CDR3 is CASSLTGERGYTF. The CDR3 DNA is TGTGCCAGCAGCTTGACAGGGGAAAGAGGCTACACCTTC.

This clone was found a few times. The chain has TRBV10-3 and TRBJ2-7; 8 nucleotides line up with TRBD1. The CDR3 sequence is 14 residues long. Germline loops: CDR1 ENHRY, CDR2 SYGVKD. Unmatched junction bases numbered 10, after V lost 10 bases and J lost 2 bases. The DNA for the CDR3 is TGTGCCACGGCGACAGGGGAGCGTCCCTACGAGCAGTACTTC. As protein: CATATGERPYEQYF.

V and J are TRBV4-1 and TRBJ2-3; 10 bases agree with TRBD1. V lost 0 bases, J lost 8 bases, and 8 bases stayed unmatched. The CDR3 runs 16 residues. Germline CDR1 and CDR2: MGHRA and YSYEKL. The CDR3 sequence: CASSQDWDRGGGTQYF. CDR3 bases: TGCGCCAGCAGCCAAGATTGGGACAGGGGAGGGGGTACGCAGTATTTT.

This clone was recorded once. The chain carries TRBV7-9 and TRBJ1-4, with 9 bases matching TRBD1. Trimming took 0 bases from V and 8 from J; bases not matched to a gene: 1. This CDR3 spans 14 amino acids. Germline CDR1 and CDR2: SEHNR and FQNEAQ (reference sequence). The CDR3 bases are TGTGCCAGCAGCTTAGCCACAGGGGGCGAAAAACTGTTTTTT. It encodes CASSLATGGEKLFF.

J is TRBJ1-5 and V is TRBV6-5; 7 bases are a match to TRBD1. In germline, CDR1 is MNHEY, CDR2 SVGAGI. V was pared by 6 bases and J by 3 bases, with 8 bases of the junction left unmatched. The CDR3 totals 15 residues. DNA of the CDR3: TGTGCCAGCAGGTCGGACAGGAGGAACAATCAGCCCCAGCATTTT. This codes for CASRSDRRNNQPQHF.

This sequence joins TRBV19 and TRBJ2-2; possibly TRBD2 for D (6 bases). CDR1 is LNHDA and CDR2 is SQIVND in the germline V gene (reference sequence). This CDR3 has 15 amino acids. The V gene lost 4 bases and the J gene lost 2 bases, with 11 bases spanning the gap. The CDR3 region is CASSTWTTNTGELFF. The CDR3, as DNA: TGTGCCAGTAGTACCTGGACTACTAACACCGGGGAGCTGTTTTTT.

This clone appeared once. The chain links TRBV27 to TRBJ2-1; D remains unclear. V was shortened by 0 bases and J by 9 bases, with 9 bases between the two germline ends. The CDR3 contains 13 residues. CDR1 and CDR2 (germline): MNHEY, SMNVEV (reference sequence). In DNA, the CDR3 is TGTGCCAGCAGTTTATCCCCAGGCTCTGAGCAGTTCTTC. It codes for CASSLSPGSEQFF.

This rearrangement joins TRBV28 to TRBJ2-7, with TRBD1 matching 9 bases. Germline V gene sequence: CDR1 MDHEN, CDR2 SYDVKM. The CDR3 length is 13 residues. After removal of 6 bases from V and 3 bases from J, the junction contained 3 bases not matched to a gene. CDR3 DNA sequence: TGTGCCAGCAGACAGGGGGCGCTCTACGAGCAGTACTTC. This translates into CASRQGALYEQYF. Together with reference TRBV28 and TRBJ2-7, the CDR3 gives the full variable domain: DVKVTQSSRYLVKRTGEKVFLECVQDMDHENMFWYRQDPGLGLRLIYFSYDVKMKEKGDIPEGYSVSREKKERFSLILESASTNQTSMYLCASRQGALYEQYFGPGTRLTVT.

The chain combines TRBV28 with TRBJ1-1; TRBD1 aligns across 9 bases. CDR3 length equals 17 residues. The V gene end was trimmed by 5 bases and the J gene end by 0 bases; junction bases not matched to a gene: 10. Looked up from germline, CDR1 is MDHEN and CDR2 is SYDVKM. This CDR3 is CASSPPTGGRMNTEAFF. CDR3 in DNA: TGTGCCAGCAGTCCCCCGACAGGGGGGCGCATGAACACTGAAGCTTTCTTT.

The V call is TRBV2, the J call TRBJ2-3, with 8 bases lining up with TRBD2. CDR1 is SNHLY, CDR2 FYNNEI, per germline. V was clipped by 10 bases and J by 2 bases; unmatched bases: 11. This CDR3 spans 15 amino acids. The CDR3 region is CANGGDTLYTDTQYF. CDR3 nucleotide sequence: TGTGCCAACGGGGGGGACACTCTTTACACAGATACGCAGTATTTT.

The chain combines TRBV7-2 with TRBJ1-2; a weak D match, TRBD1 (6 bases). The CDR3 is 13 residues long. CDR1 SGHTA and CDR2 FQGNSA come from the germline V gene. Trimming pared 4 bases from V and 14 bases from J, leaving 20 bases between. CDR3 coding DNA: TGTGCCAGCAGCTCGACGGTGCAGGGGTCGGAGACCTTC. Its translation is CASSSTVQGSETF.